The following is a T cell receptor (beta chain) sequence with its context. Its antigen is unknown. The data stem from a study of T cells in localized non-small cell lung cancer. General study findings and limits: Across samples, adjacent lung featured a median roughly 56 of the top 100 tumor clones.

Data came from immunoSEQ multiplex PCR; TCRdb stores just in-frame clones and leaves some out. The table includes around 50,000 clones, under 85% detected once. Sequences were derived from peripheral blood, sampled before any cancer treatment. The source of this sequence is a female donor aged 60 or older with stage II squamous cell lung carcinoma.

This CDR3 is CASSQLGLNTEAFF. CDR3 sequence (DNA): TGTGCCAGCAGCCAGCTCGGGTTGAACACTGAAGCTTTCTTT. The rearrangement joins TRBV19 to TRBJ1-1; no reliable D call. V dropped 9 bases and J dropped 0 bases, with 14 bases sitting between them. Germline V gives CDR1 LNHDA, CDR2 SQIVND (reference sequence). The CDR3 loop spans 14 amino acids.